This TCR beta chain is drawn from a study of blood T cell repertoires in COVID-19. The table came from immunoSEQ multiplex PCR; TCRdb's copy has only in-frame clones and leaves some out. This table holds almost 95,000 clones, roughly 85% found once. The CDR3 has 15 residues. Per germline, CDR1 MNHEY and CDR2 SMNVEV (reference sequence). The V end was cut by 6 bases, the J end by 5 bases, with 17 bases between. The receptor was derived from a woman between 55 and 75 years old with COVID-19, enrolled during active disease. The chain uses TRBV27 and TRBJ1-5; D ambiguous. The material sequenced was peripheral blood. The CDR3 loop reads CASSPAGVPDQPQHF. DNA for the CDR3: TGTGCCAGCAGCCCGGCGGGCGTTCCAGATCAGCCCCAGCATTTT.